The TCR beta chain described here comes from a study of blood T cells in healthy people across ages. Turning to the study itself: With template switching, about one barcoded beta molecule was captured per two T cells. Regarding the study as a whole: Naive CD4+ cell counts and diversity both ran higher in long-lived than in aged donors. Researchers report that TCR beta diversity correlated strongly with naive T cell percentage.

The V segment lost 1 base and the J segment 4 bases; nucleotides outside the gene matches: 10. Germline V lookup: CDR1 LNHNV, CDR2 YYDKDF (reference sequence). CDR3 length equals 16 residues. Concerning this clonotype: The antigen is not known.

For the second PCR, which ran for roughly 7 to 11 cycles, a sample-barcoded 5' primer and a J-beta primer mix were used. Each CDR3 protein gets one entry after TCRdb re-called the 5' RACE reads with MiXCR. Of 1 million or so distinct CDR3 sequences in the sample, about 23% are singletons; the top ten hold around 0.75%. These data also formed part of another study, on T cells of mothers and their children. That work contributes: The sample comes from fewer than 10 healthy Caucasian donors: mothers and children.

The chain joins TRBV15 to TRBJ2-7, with 7 bases identical to TRBD1. The receptor was isolated from a girl aged 2-10 years in good health. The specimen sequenced was blood. The CDR3 loop reads CATSRVGQVSGYEQYF. CDR3 sequence (DNA): TGTGCCACCAGCAGAGTTGGACAGGTGTCCGGTTACGAGCAGTACTTC. Full variable domain (remainder filled in from reference TRBV15 and TRBJ2-7): DAMVIQNPRYQVTQFGKPVTLSCSQTLNHNVMYWYQQKSSQAPKLLFHYYDKDFNNEADTPDNFQSRRPNTSFCFLDIRSPGLGDTAMYLCATSRVGQVSGYEQYFGPGTRLTVT.